This T cell receptor (beta chain) was identified during a study of early T cells in non-severe SARS-CoV-2 infection. Individually, cDNA molecules had unique molecular identifiers attached to them. TCRdb redid the calling of the 5' RACE reads with MiXCR, one entry per CDR3 protein. The table includes around 46,000 distinct CDR3 sequences, approximately 5.1% detected once. CDR3 length: 15 amino acids. Germline V gene sequence: CDR1 KGHSH, CDR2 LQKENI. V was trimmed by 3 bases and J by 1 base, leaving 12 bases between them. This clonotype has a count of ten or more. The chain uses TRBV18 and TRBJ1-2; D might be TRBD1 (6 bases). This receptor was taken from an adult who was a healthcare worker with PCR-confirmed SARS-CoV-2 infection or an uninfected control (not recorded which). The sequencing used whole blood, collected at baseline. In DNA, the CDR3 is TGTGCCAGCTCACCGAGGACAGATTATAACTATGGCTACACCTTC. Its protein is CASSPRTDYNYGYTF. The full variable domain, completed using reference TRBV18 and TRBJ1-2, is NAGVMQNPRHLVRRRGQEARLRCSPMKGHSHVYWYRQLPEEGLKFMVYLQKENIIDESGMPKERFSAEFPKEGPSILRIQQVVRGDSAAYFCASSPRTDYNYGYTFGSGTRLTVV.